The subject of this entry is one T cell receptor (beta chain). Antigen unknown. These data belong to a study of blood T cells in healthy people across ages. Overall study findings and caveats: TCR beta diversity correlated strongly with naive T cell percentage.

V dropped 6 bases and J dropped 1 base, with 21 bases sitting between them. Germline values: CDR1 MGHDK, CDR2 SYGVNS. This CDR3 spans 17 amino acids. A second PCR of about 6 to 12 cycles used a sample-barcoded 5' primer and a J-beta primer mix. Via MiXCR, TCRdb re-called the 5' RACE reads, giving one row per CDR3 protein. The data hold roughly 800,000 distinct CDR3 sequences, with about 36% observed a single time. Sequencing was performed on blood. The receptor was derived from a man aged 18 to 29 in good health. The rearrangement uses TRBV25-1 and TRBJ1-1; weak D call: TRBD1 (5 bases). The chain's CDR3 is CASRTLGPWGENTEAFF. CDR3 in DNA: TGTGCCAGCAGGACCTTAGGGCCATGGGGCGAGAACACTGAAGCTTTCTTT.